These 18 T cell receptor beta chains came from one sample sequenced in a study of shared clonotypes between healthy human individuals. Repertoires were generated with immunoSEQ multiplex PCR, while TCRdb's copy carries only in-frame clones and drops some. The sample has some 630,000 clones, less than 80% seen once. Sequenced: memory CD4+ T cells sorted from blood. Stated subset: CD45RA-negative fraction. The receptors were sampled from a woman in her twenties or thirties in good health.

The chain links TRBV7-2 to TRBJ2-1, with TRBD2 matching over 8 bases. CDR3 length: 13 residues. The junction had 10 bases not matched to a gene; V was cut back by 4 bases and J by 14 bases. CDR1 is SGHTA and CDR2 is FQGNSA in the germline V gene. This CDR3 is CASSYGGEAREFF. Written as DNA, the CDR3 is TGTGCCAGCAGCTACGGGGGGGAGGCTAGGGAGTTCTTC.

The gene calls are TRBV6-5 and TRBJ1-2; D is unresolved. V lost 4 bases and J 0 bases, leaving 3 bases between the germline ends. The CDR3 has 12 residues. In germline, CDR1 is MNHEY, CDR2 SVGAGI. CDR3 sequence reads: CASSSTNYGYTF. CDR3 nucleotide sequence: TGTGCCAGCAGTTCAACTAACTATGGCTACACCTTC.

The V call is TRBV28, the J call TRBJ2-7; no definite D call. The CDR3 covers 14 residues. The germline gives CDR1 MDHEN, CDR2 SYDVKM. The germline V and J ends were trimmed by 5 bases and 5 bases, with 16 bases remaining between them. The CDR3 here is CASSLFSSRHEQYF. The CDR3 bases are TGTGCCAGCAGTCTTTTTTCGAGCAGGCACGAGCAGTACTTC.

The chain joins TRBV5-1 to TRBJ2-7, with 9 bases lining up with TRBD2. Germline CDR1 is SGHRS and CDR2 is YFSETQ. V shed 0 bases and J 0 bases; nucleotides not matched to a gene: 7. CDR3 length: 17 amino acids. DNA of the CDR3: TGCGCCAGCAGCTTGGCCCTACAACTAGCGGGCTCCTACGAGCAGTACTTC. This codes for CASSLALQLAGSYEQYF.

CDR3 in amino acids: CASSSPRDTNPGELFF. As DNA, the CDR3 is TGTGCCAGCAGCTCCCCGAGAGACACAAACCCCGGGGAGCTGTTTTTT. The gene calls are TRBV11-2 and TRBJ2-2; D not resolved. The CDR3 extends over 16 amino acids. Germline V gene data show CDR1 as SGHAT and CDR2 as FQNNGV. Trimming removed 4 bases at V and 6 bases at J, with 18 bases between.

J is TRBJ1-1 and V is TRBV28; D possibly corresponds to TRBD1 (5 bases). Trimming stripped 3 bases from V and 1 base from J, with 9 bases between. The germline V gene encodes CDR1 MDHEN and CDR2 SYDVKM. CDR3 length: 14 residues. The CDR3 reads CASSLGGQNTEAFF. CDR3 in DNA: TGTGCCAGCAGTTTGGGTGGACAGAACACTGAAGCTTTCTTT.

This clone was seen only once. The V gene is TRBV19, the J gene TRBJ2-4; 9 bases align to TRBD2. V lost 3 bases, J lost 8 bases, and 5 bases stayed unmatched. Per germline, CDR1 LNHDA and CDR2 SQIVND (reference sequence). The length of the CDR3 is 14 residues. CDR3 in amino acids: CASSITSGLDIQYF. In DNA, the CDR3 is TGTGCCAGTAGTATTACTAGCGGGTTGGACATTCAGTACTTC.

CDR3 in amino acids: CASSSGAWTDTIYF. The CDR3 coding sequence is TGTGCCAGCAGTTCTGGCGCGTGGACGGACACCATATATTTT. The chain recombines TRBV28 with TRBJ1-3; D remains ambiguous. Germline CDR1 is MDHEN and CDR2 is SYDVKM. V shed 4 bases and J shed 8 bases, with 15 bases lying between them. This CDR3 has 14 amino acids.

This chain links TRBV7-2 with TRBJ1-2; D is perhaps TRBD1 (6 bases). There are 13 residues in the CDR3. Trimming stripped 5 bases from V and 5 bases from J, with 12 bases between. Germline CDR1 reads SGHTA; CDR2 reads FQGNSA. The chain's CDR3 is CASSPRTVYGYTF. Here the CDR3 DNA reads TGTGCCAGCAGCCCCCGGACAGTTTATGGCTACACCTTC.

This chain joins TRBV29-1 and TRBJ1-5; D call uncertain. The CDR3 consists of 13 residues. Germline loops: CDR1 SQVTM, CDR2 ANQGSEA. V gave up 6 bases and J gave up 7 bases, with 16 bases separating them. CDR3 in DNA: TGCAGCGTCCGAGGGCAGTACGACCAGCCCCAGCATTTT. Its protein is CSVRGQYDQPQHF.

This clone was seen more than once but under ten times. The CDR3: CASSHGTGELFF. The CDR3 DNA is TGCGCCAGCAGCCACGGAACCGGGGAGCTGTTTTTT. This rearrangement joins TRBV5-1 to TRBJ2-2; unclear D gene. This CDR3 has 12 residues. The V gene lost 4 bases and the J gene lost 5 bases, with 6 bases spanning the gap. The germline gives CDR1 SGHRS, CDR2 YFSETQ.

The chain uses TRBV6-5 and TRBJ2-7, with D tentatively TRBD2 (5 bases). The germline CDR1 and CDR2 sequences are MNHEY and SVGAGI. CDR3 size: 15 residues. V was clipped by 0 bases and J by 1 base, with 10 bases between them. This CDR3 reads CASSYSKTGSYEQYF. DNA for the CDR3: TGTGCCAGCAGTTACTCGAAGACGGGATCCTACGAGCAGTACTTC.

V gene TRBV6-1 combines with J gene TRBJ1-4, with 7 bases fitting TRBD1. The V and J ends lost 8 bases and 7 bases, in that order; junction bases with no gene match: 10. This CDR3 is built from 14 residues. Germline assignment: CDR1 MNHNS and CDR2 SASEGT. The CDR3 coding sequence is TGTGCCAGCTCCCGCGGGGACAGCGGTGAAAAACTGTTTTTT. This sequence encodes CASSRGDSGEKLFF.

This rearrangement joins TRBV2 to TRBJ1-2; D gene unclear. The CDR3 extends over 13 amino acids. The V end lost 7 bases, the J end lost 4 bases, and 13 bases lay between the germline ends. CDR1 SNHLY and CDR2 FYNNEI come from the germline V gene. The DNA for the CDR3 is TGTGCCAGCACTATTACATCTTTCTATGGCTACACCTTC. As protein: CASTITSFYGYTF.

The genes are TRBV5-1 and TRBJ1-3, with D unresolved. The CDR3 is made up of 16 amino acids. Germline V gives CDR1 SGHRS, CDR2 YFSETQ. V lost 4 bases and J 0 bases, leaving 14 bases between the germline ends. The CDR3 is CASSVMGHSSGNTIYF. For the CDR3, the DNA is TGCGCCAGCAGCGTGATGGGCCACAGCTCTGGAAACACCATATATTTT. The entire variable domain, with the rest obtained from reference TRBV5-1 and TRBJ1-3, is as follows: KAGVTQTPRYLIKTRGQQVTLSCSPISGHRSVSWYQQTPGQGLQFLFEYFSETQRNKGNFPGRFSGRQFSNSRSEMNVSTLELGDSALYLCASSVMGHSSGNTIYFGEGSWLTVV.

The chain links TRBV5-4 to TRBJ2-1, with 11 bases aligning to TRBD2. The CDR3 consists of 16 residues. CDR1 and CDR2 (germline): SGHNT, YYREEE (reference sequence). V trimming: 2 bases; J trimming: 7 bases; junction bases outside the gene matches: 8. The DNA of the CDR3 is TGTGCCAGCAGCTTTTATCTAGCGGGAGGCACAAATGAGCAGTTCTTC. Translating gives CASSFYLAGGTNEQFF.

This clone was seen a few times. This chain uses TRBV28 with TRBJ1-5, with D possibly matching TRBD1 (5 bases). Trimming took 8 bases from V and 0 from J, leaving 17 bases between them. This CDR3 has 16 amino acids. The germline V gene has CDR1 MDHEN and CDR2 SYDVKM. The CDR3 DNA is TGTGCCAGCGGAACTCGACAGAGGTATAGCAATCAGCCCCAGCATTTT. Protein sequence: CASGTRQRYSNQPQHF.

This sequence joins TRBV15 and TRBJ2-1; D is uncertain. This CDR3 region has 12 residues. V was pared by 3 bases and J by 6 bases, with 6 bases between. Germline V gene lookup returns CDR1 LNHNV and CDR2 YYDKDF (reference sequence). The DNA for the CDR3 is TGTGCCACCAGCAGGTACGGCAATGAGCAGTTCTTC. This gives the protein CATSRYGNEQFF.